The 18 T cell receptor beta chains given below trace back to one sample, sequenced in a study of T cell responses to AZD1222 COVID-19 vaccine (dated by TCRdb to the early 2020s). This specimen's time point label, interpreted: baseline before first vaccination. Libraries were made using the immunoSEQ multiplex PCR assay. Held by TCRdb, this immuneACCESS table contains in-frame sequences only and omits some clones. Under half of the omission traces to an unresolved V gene where checked; the cause of the rest is unknown. The sample table holds approximately 160,000 clones, of which 87% were seen once. About 2.8% of the sample is taken by the ten largest. Sequencing was performed on peripheral blood, taken on day 0 of AZD1222 vaccination. The receptors derive from an adult in good health.

The V call is TRBV27, the J call TRBJ2-7; 11 bases are a match to TRBD2. Per the germline V gene, CDR1 is MNHEY and CDR2 is SMNVEV (reference sequence). The CDR3 is made up of 14 amino acids. V shed 4 bases, J shed 3 bases, and the junction held 2 bases outside the gene matches. CDR3 DNA: TGTGCCAGCAGTTCCGGACTAGCGGGCTACGAGCAGTACTTC. Amino acids: CASSSGLAGYEQYF.

The V and J genes are TRBV30 and TRBJ1-2; tentatively, D is TRBD1 (5 bases). The CDR3 has 13 residues. V was pared by 1 base and J by 4 bases, with 10 bases between. Germline V CDR1 and CDR2: GTSNPN, SVGIG (reference sequence). The chain's CDR3 is CAWSGGGSYGYTF. The CDR3 DNA reads TGTGCCTGGAGTGGGGGGGGTTCCTATGGCTACACCTTC.

The V and J genes are TRBV28 and TRBJ2-3; a weak D match, TRBD2 (6 bases). V lost 2 bases to trimming and J lost 4 bases, with 13 bases between them. CDR1 is MDHEN and CDR2 is SYDVKM in the germline V gene. The CDR3 is made up of 15 amino acids. The CDR3 region is CASSLGGSAPDTQYF. DNA for the CDR3: TGTGCCAGCAGTTTAGGAGGGTCAGCCCCAGATACGCAGTATTTT.

The V call is TRBV19, the J call TRBJ2-7; 12 bases line up with TRBD2. V shed 4 bases, J shed 4 bases, and the junction held 5 bases outside the gene matches. The CDR3 spans 15 residues. Germline CDR1 and CDR2: LNHDA and SQIVND (reference sequence). The CDR3 DNA sequence: TGTGCCAGTAGTAGCCGGACTAGCGGGGATTACGAGCAGTACTTC. It specifies CASSSRTSGDYEQYF.

This clone came up once. The chain has TRBV9 and TRBJ2-5, with 10 nucleotides matching TRBD1. With 2 bases clipped from V and 1 base from J, the junction kept 5 bases outside the gene matches. CDR1 SGDLS and CDR2 YYNGEE come from the germline V gene. This CDR3 is built from 16 residues. The CDR3 here is CASSVAGTGVQETQYF. Written as DNA, the CDR3 is TGTGCCAGCAGCGTGGCCGGGACAGGGGTCCAAGAGACCCAGTACTTC. The full variable domain, completed using reference TRBV9 and TRBJ2-5, is DSGVTQTPKHLITATGQRVTLRCSPRSGDLSVYWYQQSLDQGLQFLIQYYNGEERAKGNILERFSAQQFPDLHSELNLSSLELGDSALYFCASSVAGTGVQETQYFGPGTRLLVL.

This clone showed up many times. The chain joins TRBV7-9 to TRBJ1-3; D is undetermined. V was pared by 3 bases and J by 0 bases, with 12 bases between. The CDR3 has 16 residues. The germline CDR1 and CDR2 sequences are SEHNR and FQNEAQ (reference sequence). The CDR3 nucleotides are TGTGCCAGCAGCTTCACGGACGGAAACTCTGGAAACACCATATATTTT. Encoded protein: CASSFTDGNSGNTIYF.

The rearrangement links TRBV19 to TRBJ1-1; D is ambiguous. This CDR3 comprises 14 residues. Trimming stripped 5 bases from V and 1 base from J, with 11 bases between. CDR1 is LNHDA and CDR2 is SQIVND in the germline V gene (reference sequence). DNA of the CDR3: TGTGCCAGTAGTGATCGTTGGGAGAACACTGAAGCTTTCTTT. It is translated as CASSDRWENTEAFF.

The gene calls are TRBV7-3 and TRBJ2-7; 9 positions agree with TRBD2. The germline gives CDR1 SGHTA, CDR2 FQGTGA. The V and J ends lost 2 bases and 3 bases, in that order; junction bases with no gene match: 2. This CDR3 has 14 amino acids. The CDR3 DNA sequence: TGTGCCAGCAGCTTAGCAGCGGGGGGCTACGAGCAGTACTTC. Encoded protein: CASSLAAGGYEQYF. Supplemented by reference TRBV7-3 and TRBJ2-7, the full variable domain reads GAGVSQTPSNKVTEKGKYVELRCDPISGHTALYWYRQSLGQGPEFLIYFQGTGAADDSGLPNDRFFAVRPEGSVSTLKIQRTERGDSAVYLCASSLAAGGYEQYFGPGTRLTVT.

The V and J genes are TRBV3-1 (or the pseudogene TRBV3-2) and TRBJ2-2; 10 bases map to TRBD1. The CDR3 has 15 residues. V dropped 3 bases and J dropped 6; count of bases not matched to a gene: 4. Germline CDR1 reads LGHDT; CDR2 reads YNNKEL (reference sequence). CDR3 in DNA: TGTGCCAGCAGCCACCGGGACAGGGGTGCCGGGGAGCTGTTTTTT. Amino acid sequence: CASSHRDRGAGELFF.

The chain joins TRBV5-1 to TRBJ2-7; tentative D call: TRBD1 (6 bases). V was shortened by 0 bases and J by 2 bases, with 15 bases between the two germline ends. This CDR3 is 16 amino acids long. Germline lookup yields CDR1 SGHRS and CDR2 YFSETQ. In nucleotides, the CDR3 is TGCGCCAGCAGCTTGGGATACAGGGACCGAACCTACGAGCAGTACTTC. Its protein product is CASSLGYRDRTYEQYF.

The sample holds one count of this clone. The chain has TRBV28 and TRBJ2-7; 9 nucleotides agree with TRBD1. The germline CDR1 and CDR2 sequences are MDHEN and SYDVKM. There are 16 residues in the CDR3. The J segment lost 3 bases and the V segment lost 5 bases, leaving 11 bases of the junction unmatched. The CDR3 DNA is TGTGCCAGCAGTCCGCGGGGACAGGGAGGGAACTACGAGCAGTACTTC. This encodes CASSPRGQGGNYEQYF.

This chain joins TRBV15 and TRBJ2-1; D unresolved. The CDR3 extends over 16 amino acids. Germline lookup yields CDR1 LNHNV and CDR2 YYDKDF (reference sequence). The ends were cut back, 1 base at V and 3 bases at J, with 13 bases in the middle. The CDR3 protein is CATSRALSNGYNEQFF. Here the CDR3 DNA reads TGTGCCACCAGCAGAGCCCTGAGTAACGGCTACAATGAGCAGTTCTTC.

This clone was observed many times. This rearrangement joins TRBV7-2 to TRBJ2-3; D unclear. The CDR3 extends over 18 amino acids. CDR1 is SGHTA, CDR2 FQGNSA, per germline. V dropped 5 bases and J dropped 4 bases, with 25 bases sitting between them. The CDR3 reads CASSPERVRQVGADTQYF. DNA for the CDR3: TGTGCCAGCAGCCCGGAGAGAGTTCGTCAGGTTGGGGCAGATACGCAGTATTTT.

The chain joins TRBV25-1 to TRBJ2-1; TRBD2 aligns across 7 bases. V lost 6 bases, J lost 7 bases, and 6 bases stayed unmatched. CDR1 and CDR2 from the germline V gene are MGHDK and SYGVNS. The CDR3 totals 13 residues. For the CDR3, the DNA is TGTGCCAGCAGCGCGGGAGAGAGGAATGAGCAGTTCTTC. This translates into CASSAGERNEQFF.

This chain connects TRBV7-8 to TRBJ1-1; D remains ambiguous. In germline, CDR1 is SGHVS, CDR2 FQNEAQ. Deletions cut 1 base from V and 11 bases from J, with 20 bases between. The length of the CDR3 is 15 residues. The CDR3 bases are TGTGCCAGCAGCTTAGGGAATTCGCGGTTTGCAATTGCTTTCTTT. Amino acids: CASSLGNSRFAIAFF.

V is TRBV5-1 and J is TRBJ2-1, with 8 bases that match TRBD1. V was pared by 0 bases and J by 8 bases, with 4 bases of the junction left unmatched. Germline CDR1 SGHRS, CDR2 YFSETQ. This CDR3 is built from 14 residues. The CDR3 region is CASSLGTGRDEQFF. CDR3 coding DNA: TGCGCCAGCAGCTTGGGGACAGGGCGAGATGAGCAGTTCTTC.

V and J are TRBV10-2 and TRBJ1-1, with D possibly being TRBD1 (5 bases). V gave up 4 bases and J gave up 5 bases, with 11 bases separating them. Germline lookup yields CDR1 WSHSY and CDR2 SAAADI. This CDR3 spans 13 amino acids. CDR3 in amino acids: CASSGQGGTEAFF. CDR3 DNA sequence: TGCGCCAGCAGTGGGCAGGGCGGTACTGAAGCTTTCTTT.

The gene calls are TRBV6-5 and TRBJ1-5; D gene ambiguous. V was clipped by 5 bases and J by 7 bases, with 12 bases between them. The CDR3 is 13 amino acids. Per germline, CDR1 MNHEY and CDR2 SVGAGI. CDR3 nucleotide sequence: TGTGCCAGCAGTCTCTCCCGGGGACAGCCCCAGCATTTT. It translates to CASSLSRGQPQHF.